A selection of T cell receptor beta chains follows, all from one sample in a study of blood T cell repertoires in COVID-19. Sequencing used immunoSEQ multiplex PCR; TCRdb keeps in-frame clones, though not all of them. Of 80,000 to 95,000 clones in the sample, 85% were seen once. Input material: peripheral blood. The receptors shown here come from a man aged 80 or over with acute or convalescent COVID-19. Both conserved end residues are part of each CDR3. The D gene is left open where the match is weak. Clone size appears in some rows only: once, few, many, or a class for an expanded clone.

v_call: TRBV20-1
clone_size: few
j_call: TRBJ2-7
d_call: NA
cdr3_aa: CSASHYASARPYEQYF
cdr3_nt: TGCAGTGCTAGTCATTACGCGTCAGCGAGGCCCTACGAGCAGTACTTC

v_call: TRBV4-3
clone_size: NA
j_call: TRBJ1-6
d_call: TRBD1
cdr3_aa: CASSQDSGTGVSPLHF
cdr3_nt: TGCGCCAGCAGCCAAGATAGTGGGACAGGGGTCTCACCCCTCCACTTT

v_call: TRBV5-4
clone_size: NA
j_call: TRBJ2-1
d_call: TRBD1
cdr3_aa: CASSLDRGSYNEQFF
cdr3_nt: TGTGCCAGCAGCTTGGACAGGGGGTCCTACAATGAGCAGTTCTTC

v_call: TRBV5-1
clone_size: NA
j_call: TRBJ2-3
d_call: NA
cdr3_aa: CASSLGGGITDTQYF
cdr3_nt: TGCGCCAGCAGCTTGGGAGGAGGTATCACAGATACGCAGTATTTT

v_call: TRBV19
clone_size: NA
j_call: TRBJ1-1
d_call: TRBD1
cdr3_aa: CASSIPSTGGSEAFF
cdr3_nt: TGTGCCAGTAGTATTCCTTCGACAGGGGGTTCCGAAGCTTTCTTT

v_call: TRBV18
clone_size: NA
j_call: TRBJ1-5
d_call: TRBD1
cdr3_aa: CASSPPPGQGNQPQHF
cdr3_nt: TGTGCCAGCTCACCACCCCCGGGACAGGGCAATCAGCCCCAGCATTTT

v_call: TRBV7-8
clone_size: NA
j_call: TRBJ2-7
d_call: NA
cdr3_aa: CASSLKRDSPSYEQYF
cdr3_nt: TGTGCCAGCAGCTTAAAACGAGACTCTCCCTCCTACGAGCAGTACTTC

v_call: TRBV3-1/TRBV3-2
clone_size: NA
j_call: TRBJ1-3
d_call: TRBD1
cdr3_aa: CASTATGAGNTIYF
cdr3_nt: TGTGCCAGCACCGCGACAGGGGCTGGAAACACCATATATTTT

v_call: TRBV2
clone_size: NA
j_call: TRBJ2-3
d_call: TRBD2
cdr3_aa: CASNLLAGPSTDTQYF
cdr3_nt: TGTGCCAGCAACCTCCTAGCGGGCCCTAGCACAGATACGCAGTATTTT

v_call: TRBV6-5
clone_size: NA
j_call: TRBJ1-2
d_call: NA
cdr3_aa: CASSPPYGYTF
cdr3_nt: TGTGCCAGCAGTCCCCCGTATGGCTACACCTTC

v_call: TRBV11-3
clone_size: NA
j_call: TRBJ2-1
d_call: NA
cdr3_aa: CASSRRPGNEQFF
cdr3_nt: TGTGCCAGCAGCCGGAGACCTGGGAATGAGCAGTTCTTC

v_call: TRBV5-1
clone_size: NA
j_call: TRBJ2-7
d_call: TRBD2
cdr3_aa: CASSLFSRLAGAYYEQYF
cdr3_nt: TGCGCCAGCAGCTTGTTTTCTCGGCTAGCGGGAGCCTATTACGAGCAGTACTTC

v_call: TRBV29-1
clone_size: NA
j_call: TRBJ1-2
d_call: NA
cdr3_aa: CSVDQGGGYTF
cdr3_nt: TGCAGCGTTGATCAGGGAGGTGGCTACACCTTC

v_call: TRBV4-1
clone_size: few
j_call: TRBJ1-1
d_call: NA
cdr3_aa: CASSLHRQAEAFF
cdr3_nt: TGCGCCAGCAGCCTACACCGACAGGCTGAAGCTTTCTTT

v_call: TRBV18
clone_size: NA
j_call: TRBJ2-7
d_call: TRBD2
cdr3_aa: CASSPPSGSFYEQYF
cdr3_nt: TGTGCCAGCTCACCACCTAGCGGGTCGTTCTACGAGCAGTACTTC

v_call: TRBV19
clone_size: NA
j_call: TRBJ2-7
d_call: TRBD1
cdr3_aa: CASATGDLYEQYF
cdr3_nt: TGTGCCAGTGCGACAGGGGACCTCTACGAGCAGTACTTC

v_call: TRBV30
clone_size: NA
j_call: TRBJ2-7
d_call: TRBD1
cdr3_aa: CAWGQASSYEQYF
cdr3_nt: TGTGCCTGGGGACAGGCGAGCTCCTACGAGCAGTACTTC

v_call: TRBV28
clone_size: NA
j_call: TRBJ1-1
d_call: NA
cdr3_aa: CASSRTEEAFF
cdr3_nt: TGTGCCAGCAGCAGGACAGAAGAAGCTTTCTTT

v_call: TRBV18
clone_size: NA
j_call: TRBJ1-5
d_call: NA
cdr3_aa: CASSRGGDQPQHF
cdr3_nt: TGTGCCAGCTCACGTGGGGGCGATCAGCCCCAGCATTTT

v_call: TRBV7-9
clone_size: NA
j_call: TRBJ2-3
d_call: TRBD2
cdr3_aa: CASSAGTSKYTDTQYF
cdr3_nt: TGTGCCAGCAGCGCAGGGACTAGTAAATACACAGATACGCAGTATTTT

v_call: TRBV2
clone_size: NA
j_call: TRBJ1-2
d_call: TRBD1
cdr3_aa: CASSVSGGYSPGHTF
cdr3_nt: TGTGCCAGCAGTGTGTCAGGGGGTTATTCTCCGGGCCACACCTTC

v_call: TRBV6-5
clone_size: NA
j_call: TRBJ1-5
d_call: TRBD1
cdr3_aa: CASSGDRGQQPQHF
cdr3_nt: TGTGCCAGCAGCGGTGACAGGGGGCAACAGCCCCAGCATTTT

v_call: TRBV20-1
clone_size: NA
j_call: TRBJ1-1
d_call: NA
cdr3_aa: CSASHVQTALNTEAFF
cdr3_nt: TGCAGTGCTAGTCATGTCCAGACAGCTCTGAACACTGAAGCTTTCTTT

v_call: TRBV6-6
clone_size: NA
j_call: TRBJ1-2
d_call: NA
cdr3_aa: CASTPSGGAGYTF
cdr3_nt: TGTGCCAGCACCCCCTCCGGAGGGGCTGGCTACACCTTC

v_call: TRBV28
clone_size: NA
j_call: TRBJ2-7
d_call: TRBD1
cdr3_aa: CASSITGAQYF
cdr3_nt: TGTGCCAGCAGTATAACAGGGGCGCAGTACTTC

v_call: TRBV7-2
clone_size: NA
j_call: TRBJ2-5
d_call: TRBD2
cdr3_aa: CASSPWTSGAEETQYF
cdr3_nt: TGTGCCAGCAGCCCCTGGACTAGCGGGGCCGAAGAGACCCAGTACTTC

v_call: TRBV2
clone_size: NA
j_call: TRBJ1-5
d_call: NA
cdr3_aa: CASRGGGNQPQHF
cdr3_nt: TGTGCCAGCAGAGGAGGAGGCAATCAGCCCCAGCATTTT

v_call: TRBV5-5
clone_size: few
j_call: TRBJ2-7
d_call: TRBD1
cdr3_aa: CASSLRGGWTGQTYEQYF
cdr3_nt: TGTGCCAGCAGCTTAAGGGGAGGTTGGACAGGGCAAACCTACGAGCAGTACTTC

v_call: TRBV30
clone_size: NA
j_call: TRBJ2-7
d_call: TRBD1
cdr3_aa: CAWRTGTSEQYF
cdr3_nt: TGTGCCTGGAGGACAGGGACGAGCGAGCAGTACTTC

v_call: TRBV21-1
clone_size: NA
j_call: TRBJ2-5
d_call: NA
cdr3_aa: CASSIDRGRETQYF
cdr3_nt: TGTGCCAGCAGCATAGACAGGGGAAGGGAGACCCAGTACTTC

v_call: TRBV3-1/TRBV3-2
clone_size: NA
j_call: TRBJ1-5
d_call: NA
cdr3_aa: CASSQSGGAVYQPQHF
cdr3_nt: TGTGCCAGCAGCCAATCCGGAGGGGCCGTTTATCAGCCCCAGCATTTT

v_call: TRBV10-3
clone_size: NA
j_call: TRBJ2-6
d_call: TRBD1
cdr3_aa: CAIKPGQGESGANVLTF
cdr3_nt: TGTGCCATCAAACCGGGACAGGGGGAATCTGGGGCCAACGTCCTGACTTTC

v_call: TRBV28
clone_size: NA
j_call: TRBJ1-1
d_call: TRBD1
cdr3_aa: CAIGQGVGEAFF
cdr3_nt: TGTGCCATCGGACAGGGGGTGGGTGAAGCTTTCTTT

v_call: TRBV28
clone_size: NA
j_call: TRBJ2-1
d_call: TRBD2
cdr3_aa: CASSSLAGGNNEQFF
cdr3_nt: TGTGCCAGCAGTTCGTTAGCGGGAGGTAACAATGAGCAGTTCTTC

v_call: TRBV6-5
clone_size: NA
j_call: TRBJ2-1
d_call: TRBD1
cdr3_aa: CASSYQQGTDEQFF
cdr3_nt: TGTGCCAGCAGTTACCAACAGGGGACGGATGAGCAGTTCTTC

v_call: TRBV6-5
clone_size: NA
j_call: TRBJ2-7
d_call: NA
cdr3_aa: CASSYSAGVVNEQYF
cdr3_nt: TGTGCCAGCAGTTACTCGGCAGGGGTGGTGAACGAGCAGTACTTC

v_call: TRBV28
clone_size: few
j_call: TRBJ1-5
d_call: NA
cdr3_aa: CASSATGLNQPQHF
cdr3_nt: TGTGCCAGCAGTGCGACAGGCCTGAATCAGCCCCAGCATTTT

v_call: TRBV12-3/TRBV12-4
clone_size: few
j_call: TRBJ1-1
d_call: NA
cdr3_aa: CASSLLEGTEAFF
cdr3_nt: TGTGCCAGCAGTTTATTGGAGGGGACCGAAGCTTTCTTT

v_call: TRBV6-1
clone_size: NA
j_call: TRBJ2-7
d_call: NA
cdr3_aa: CASSEALGGSYEQYF
cdr3_nt: TGTGCCAGCAGTGAAGCGCTCGGCGGCTCCTACGAGCAGTACTTC

v_call: TRBV6-1
clone_size: NA
j_call: TRBJ2-7
d_call: TRBD2
cdr3_aa: CASSEFGGSGEQYF
cdr3_nt: TGTGCCAGCAGTGAGTTCGGGGGGTCAGGCGAGCAGTACTTC

v_call: TRBV6-5
clone_size: NA
j_call: TRBJ2-5
d_call: TRBD1
cdr3_aa: CASSKTGSGETQYF
cdr3_nt: TGTGCCAGCAGTAAGACAGGGTCGGGGGAGACCCAGTACTTC

v_call: TRBV10-2
clone_size: NA
j_call: TRBJ2-5
d_call: TRBD2
cdr3_aa: CASRTSGRTETQYF
cdr3_nt: TGCGCCAGCCGGACTAGCGGGAGGACAGAGACCCAGTACTTC

v_call: TRBV11-3
clone_size: NA
j_call: TRBJ2-1
d_call: NA
cdr3_aa: CASSSARNEQFF
cdr3_nt: TGTGCCAGCAGCTCAGCGAGAAATGAGCAGTTCTTC

v_call: TRBV19
clone_size: NA
j_call: TRBJ1-4
d_call: TRBD1
cdr3_aa: CASTLTGNEKLFF
cdr3_nt: TGTGCCAGTACCCTGACAGGGAATGAAAAACTGTTTTTT

v_call: TRBV15
clone_size: NA
j_call: TRBJ2-7
d_call: NA
cdr3_aa: CATSILPGAPYEQYF
cdr3_nt: TGTGCCACCAGCATCCTCCCAGGGGCCCCCTACGAGCAGTACTTC

v_call: TRBV7-3
clone_size: NA
j_call: TRBJ2-1
d_call: NA
cdr3_aa: CASSGGIRLDNEQFF
cdr3_nt: TGTGCCAGCAGCGGCGGGATACGGCTTGACAATGAGCAGTTCTTC

v_call: TRBV12-3/TRBV12-4
clone_size: NA
j_call: TRBJ1-1
d_call: NA
cdr3_aa: CASGRVTEAFF
cdr3_nt: TGTGCCAGCGGCAGGGTCACTGAAGCTTTCTTT

v_call: TRBV19
clone_size: NA
j_call: TRBJ1-5
d_call: NA
cdr3_aa: CATRDSLQPQHF
cdr3_nt: TGTGCCACCCGGGACTCACTTCAGCCCCAGCATTTT

v_call: TRBV15
clone_size: NA
j_call: TRBJ2-2
d_call: TRBD1
cdr3_aa: CATSRVLRTGTSGELFF
cdr3_nt: TGTGCCACCAGCAGAGTGCTCAGGACAGGGACCAGCGGGGAGCTGTTTTTT

v_call: TRBV11-3
clone_size: NA
j_call: TRBJ2-7
d_call: TRBD1
cdr3_aa: CASSFRDSTYEQYF
cdr3_nt: TGTGCCAGCAGCTTCCGGGACAGTACCTACGAGCAGTACTTC

v_call: TRBV21-1
clone_size: NA
j_call: TRBJ1-5
d_call: NA
cdr3_aa: CASSKGDRNSNQPQHF
cdr3_nt: TGTGCCAGCAGCAAAGGAGACAGGAATAGCAATCAGCCCCAGCATTTT

v_call: TRBV10-3
clone_size: NA
j_call: TRBJ2-1
d_call: TRBD1
cdr3_aa: CAIGTLQGAVGNEQFF
cdr3_nt: TGTGCCATCGGGACCTTACAGGGGGCGGTCGGGAATGAGCAGTTCTTC

v_call: TRBV28
clone_size: NA
j_call: TRBJ1-5
d_call: TRBD1
cdr3_aa: CASRGQGYSNQPQHF
cdr3_nt: TGTGCCAGCAGGGGACAGGGGTATAGCAATCAGCCCCAGCATTTT

v_call: TRBV10-3
clone_size: NA
j_call: TRBJ1-6
d_call: NA
cdr3_aa: CAIMGAGNSPLHF
cdr3_nt: TGTGCCATCATGGGGGCAGGGAATTCACCCCTCCACTTT